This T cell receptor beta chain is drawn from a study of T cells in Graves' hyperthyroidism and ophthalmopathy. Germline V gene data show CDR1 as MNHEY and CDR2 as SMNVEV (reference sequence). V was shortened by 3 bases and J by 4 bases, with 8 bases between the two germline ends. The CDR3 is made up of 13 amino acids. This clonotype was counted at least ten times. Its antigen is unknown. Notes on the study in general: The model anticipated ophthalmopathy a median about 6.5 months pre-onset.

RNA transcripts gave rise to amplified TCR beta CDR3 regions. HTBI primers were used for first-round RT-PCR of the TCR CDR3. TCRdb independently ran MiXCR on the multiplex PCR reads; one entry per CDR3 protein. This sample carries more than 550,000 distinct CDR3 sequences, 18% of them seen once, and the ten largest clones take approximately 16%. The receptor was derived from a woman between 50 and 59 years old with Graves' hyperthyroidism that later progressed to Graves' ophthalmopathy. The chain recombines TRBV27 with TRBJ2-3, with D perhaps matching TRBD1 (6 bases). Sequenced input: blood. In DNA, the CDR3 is TGTGCCAGCAGTTTTACAGGGCCAGATACGCAGTATTTT. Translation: CASSFTGPDTQYF.